This T cell receptor beta chain emerged from a study of shared clonotypes between healthy human individuals. The CDR3 sequence is 16 residues long. Germline V lookup: CDR1 MDHEN, CDR2 SYDVKM. The V gene lost 5 bases and the J gene lost 0 bases, with 16 bases spanning the gap. Sequencing used immunoSEQ multiplex PCR; TCRdb keeps in-frame clones, though not all of them. The sample shows over a million clones, 95% to 99% of them seen only once. Division of CD4+ cells produced a CD45RA+ naive subset and a CD45RA-negative memory subset. The V and J genes are TRBV28 and TRBJ1-1; no clear D gene. This receptor was obtained from a man aged 30 to 39 in good health. Sequenced: naive CD4+ T cells sorted from blood. Subset described: CD45RA+ positively selected. CDR3 residues: CASSPYLVGLNTEAFF. For the CDR3, the DNA is TGTGCCAGCAGTCCATACCTTGTAGGGTTGAACACTGAAGCTTTCTTT. Full variable domain (remainder filled in from reference TRBV28 and TRBJ1-1): DVKVTQSSRYLVKRTGEKVFLECVQDMDHENMFWYRQDPGLGLRLIYFSYDVKMKEKGDIPEGYSVSREKKERFSLILESASTNQTSMYLCASSPYLVGLNTEAFFGQGTRLTVV.